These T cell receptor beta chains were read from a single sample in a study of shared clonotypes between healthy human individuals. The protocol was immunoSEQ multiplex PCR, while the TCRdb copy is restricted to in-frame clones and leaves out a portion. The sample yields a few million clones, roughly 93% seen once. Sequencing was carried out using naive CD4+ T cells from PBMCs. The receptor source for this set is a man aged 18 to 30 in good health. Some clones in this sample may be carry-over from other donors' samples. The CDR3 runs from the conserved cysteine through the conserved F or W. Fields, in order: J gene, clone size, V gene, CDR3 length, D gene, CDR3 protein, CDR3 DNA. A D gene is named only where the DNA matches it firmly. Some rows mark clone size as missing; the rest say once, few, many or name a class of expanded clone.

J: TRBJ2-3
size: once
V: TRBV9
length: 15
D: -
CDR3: CASSVGFSSTDTQYF
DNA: TGTGCCAGCAGCGTAGGTTTTTCTAGCACAGATACGCAGTATTTT

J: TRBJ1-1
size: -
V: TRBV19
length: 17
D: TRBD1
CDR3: CASSIRQGHALNTEAFF
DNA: TGTGCCAGTAGTATAAGACAGGGACATGCCCTGAACACTGAAGCTTTCTTT

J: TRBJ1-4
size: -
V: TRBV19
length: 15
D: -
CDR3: CASSINLGLYEKLFF
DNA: TGTGCCAGTAGTATAAATTTGGGACTGTATGAAAAACTGTTTTTT

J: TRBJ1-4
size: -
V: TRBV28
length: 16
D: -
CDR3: CASSLSGARANEKLFF
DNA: TGTGCCAGCAGTTTATCAGGGGCGAGAGCCAATGAAAAACTGTTTTTT

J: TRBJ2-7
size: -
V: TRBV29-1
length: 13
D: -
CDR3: CSVAGQMTYEQYF
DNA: TGCAGCGTTGCAGGACAGATGACCTACGAGCAGTACTTC

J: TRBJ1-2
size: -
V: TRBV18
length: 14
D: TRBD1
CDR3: CASSPPGQGNGYTF
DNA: TGTGCCAGCTCACCACCGGGACAGGGGAATGGCTACACCTTC

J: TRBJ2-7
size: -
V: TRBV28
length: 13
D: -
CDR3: CATTLALTYEQYF
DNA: TGTGCCACCACCCTAGCGCTAACCTACGAGCAGTACTTC

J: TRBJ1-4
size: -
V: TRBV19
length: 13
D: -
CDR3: CASSIRGPEKLFF
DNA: TGTGCCAGTAGTATCCGGGGACCAGAAAAACTGTTTTTT

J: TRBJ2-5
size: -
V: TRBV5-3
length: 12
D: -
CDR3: CARSFNREGEYF
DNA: TGTGCCAGAAGCTTTAACAGGGAGGGTGAGTACTTC

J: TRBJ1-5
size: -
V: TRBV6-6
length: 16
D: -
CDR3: CASRADSPAGNQPQHF
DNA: TGTGCCAGCAGAGCCGACTCGCCGGCCGGCAATCAGCCCCAGCATTTT

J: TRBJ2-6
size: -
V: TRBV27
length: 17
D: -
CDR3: CASSPTGYIGRANVLTF
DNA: TGTGCCAGCAGTCCGACAGGCTACATTGGGAGGGCCAACGTCCTGACTTTC

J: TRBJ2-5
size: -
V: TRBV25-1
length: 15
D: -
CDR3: CASSDPGTPGQAQYF
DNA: TGTGCCAGCAGTGACCCGGGGACTCCCGGGCAAGCCCAGTACTTC

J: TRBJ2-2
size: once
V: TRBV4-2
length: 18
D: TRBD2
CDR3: CASSQAQLAGGSTGELFF
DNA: TGTGCCAGCAGCCAAGCCCAACTAGCGGGAGGGAGTACCGGGGAGCTGTTTTTT

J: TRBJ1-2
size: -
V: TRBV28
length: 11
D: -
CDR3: CASTGDYGYTF
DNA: TGTGCCAGCACGGGCGACTATGGCTACACCTTC

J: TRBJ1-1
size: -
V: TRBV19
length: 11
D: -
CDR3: CASSSYTEAFF
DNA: TGTGCCAGTAGTTCATACACTGAAGCTTTCTTT

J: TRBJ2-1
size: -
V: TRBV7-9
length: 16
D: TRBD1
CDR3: CASSFGGTGKSNEQFF
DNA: TGTGCCAGCAGCTTTGGGGGGACAGGGAAAAGTAATGAGCAGTTCTTC

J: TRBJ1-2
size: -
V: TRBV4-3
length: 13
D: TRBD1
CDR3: CASSQDGTVIGTF
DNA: TGCGCCAGCAGCCAAGACGGGACAGTCATAGGCACCTTC

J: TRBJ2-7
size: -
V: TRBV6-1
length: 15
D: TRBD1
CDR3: CASSEARRGGVEQYF
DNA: TGTGCCAGCAGTGAAGCGCGGAGAGGGGGCGTCGAGCAGTACTTC

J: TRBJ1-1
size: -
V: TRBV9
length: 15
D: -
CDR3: CASSAHPQGNTEAFF
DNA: TGTGCCAGCAGCGCCCACCCACAGGGGAACACTGAAGCTTTCTTT

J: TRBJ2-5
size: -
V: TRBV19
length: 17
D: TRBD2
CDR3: CASTESSGGRGRGTQYF
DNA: TGTGCCAGTACGGAGTCCTCGGGCGGGAGAGGTCGGGGGACCCAGTACTTC

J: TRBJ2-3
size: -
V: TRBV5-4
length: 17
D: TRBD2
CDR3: CASSLGALAGGTDTQYF
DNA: TGTGCCAGCAGCTTGGGGGCCCTAGCGGGAGGTACAGATACGCAGTATTTT

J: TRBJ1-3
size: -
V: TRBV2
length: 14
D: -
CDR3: CASSVQGSGNTIYF
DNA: TGTGCCAGCAGTGTACAGGGTTCTGGAAACACCATATATTTT

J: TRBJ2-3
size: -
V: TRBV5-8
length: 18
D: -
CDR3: CASSLRATLGSFTDTQYF
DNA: TGTGCCAGCAGCTTGAGGGCAACCCTAGGTAGTTTTACAGATACGCAGTATTTT

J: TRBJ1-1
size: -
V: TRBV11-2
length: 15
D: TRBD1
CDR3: CASSRDRGMNTEAFF
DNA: TGTGCCAGCAGCCGGGACAGGGGCATGAACACTGAAGCTTTCTTT

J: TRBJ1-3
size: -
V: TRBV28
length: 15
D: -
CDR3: CASSRRRGTGNTIYF
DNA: TGTGCCAGCAGCCGCCGCCGGGGAACTGGAAACACCATATATTTT

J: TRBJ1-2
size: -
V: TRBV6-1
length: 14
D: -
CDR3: CASSYLGGGYGYTF
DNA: TGTGCCAGCAGCTACCTAGGGGGGGGCTATGGCTACACCTTC

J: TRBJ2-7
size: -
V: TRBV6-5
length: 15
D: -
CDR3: CASSYDSEELYEQYF
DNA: TGTGCCAGCAGTTACGATAGCGAAGAACTCTACGAGCAGTACTTC

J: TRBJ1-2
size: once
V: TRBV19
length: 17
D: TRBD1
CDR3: CASSSPDVRFRGRGYTF
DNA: TGTGCCAGTAGTAGCCCGGACGTACGCTTTAGGGGGCGCGGCTACACCTTC

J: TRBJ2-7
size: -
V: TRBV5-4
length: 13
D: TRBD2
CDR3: CASSLGLADEQYF
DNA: TGTGCCAGCAGCTTGGGACTAGCGGACGAGCAGTACTTC

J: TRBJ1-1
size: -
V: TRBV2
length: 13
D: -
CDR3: CATEGGTNTEAFF
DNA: TGTGCCACAGAGGGGGGGACGAACACTGAAGCTTTCTTT

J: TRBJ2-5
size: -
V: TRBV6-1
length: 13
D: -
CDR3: CASLEGDQETQYF
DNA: TGTGCCAGCCTGGAGGGGGATCAAGAGACCCAGTACTTC

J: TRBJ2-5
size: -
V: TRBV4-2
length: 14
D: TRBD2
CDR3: CASSQDRLAREQYF
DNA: TGTGCCAGCAGCCAAGACAGACTAGCTAGGGAGCAGTACTTC

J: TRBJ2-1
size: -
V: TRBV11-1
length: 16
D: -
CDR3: CASSLTPPSLGNEQFF
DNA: TGTGCCAGCAGCTTAACCCCCCCCTCCCTGGGCAATGAGCAGTTCTTC

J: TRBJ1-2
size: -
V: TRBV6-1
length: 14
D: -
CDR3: CASSMTLQSYGYTF
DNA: TGTGCCAGCAGCATGACACTACAGTCCTATGGCTACACCTTC

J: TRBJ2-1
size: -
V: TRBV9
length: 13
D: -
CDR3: CASSVDGYNEQFF
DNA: TGTGCCAGCAGCGTAGACGGCTACAATGAGCAGTTCTTC

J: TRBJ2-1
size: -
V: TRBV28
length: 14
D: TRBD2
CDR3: CASGTSGRRDEQFF
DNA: TGTGCCAGCGGGACTAGCGGGAGGCGGGATGAGCAGTTCTTC

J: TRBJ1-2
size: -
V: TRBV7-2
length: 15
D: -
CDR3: CASSSWTDPRYGYTF
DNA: TGTGCCAGCAGCTCCTGGACAGACCCTAGGTATGGCTACACCTTC

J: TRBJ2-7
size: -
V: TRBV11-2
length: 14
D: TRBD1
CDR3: CASSLDRGVDEQYF
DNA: TGTGCCAGCAGCTTGGACAGGGGGGTCGACGAGCAGTACTTC

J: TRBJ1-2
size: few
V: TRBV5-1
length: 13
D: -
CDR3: CASSLIGDMGYTF
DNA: TGCGCCAGCAGCTTAATAGGGGATATGGGCTACACCTTC

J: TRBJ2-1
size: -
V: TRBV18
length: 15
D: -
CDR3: CASSPPRLSYNEQFF
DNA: TGTGCCAGCTCACCACCCCGACTATCCTACAATGAGCAGTTCTTC

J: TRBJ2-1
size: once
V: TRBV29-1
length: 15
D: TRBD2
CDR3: CSVGGGRTRSHEQFF
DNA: TGCAGCGTCGGAGGCGGGAGGACCCGAAGCCATGAGCAGTTCTTC

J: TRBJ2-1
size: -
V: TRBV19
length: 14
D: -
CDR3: CASCAVSSYNEQFF
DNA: TGTGCCAGTTGTGCGGTTAGCTCCTACAATGAGCAGTTCTTC

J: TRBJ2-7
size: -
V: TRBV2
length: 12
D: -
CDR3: CASSQRGYEQYF
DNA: TGTGCCAGCAGCCAACGGGGCTACGAGCAGTACTTC

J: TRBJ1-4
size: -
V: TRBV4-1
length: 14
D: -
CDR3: CASSRGATNEKLFF
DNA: TGCGCCAGCAGCAGGGGGGCCACTAATGAAAAACTGTTTTTT

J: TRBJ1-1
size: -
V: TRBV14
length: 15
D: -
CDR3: CASSLRPPGDTEAFF
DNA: TGTGCCAGCAGCCTCCGGCCCCCCGGAGACACTGAAGCTTTCTTT

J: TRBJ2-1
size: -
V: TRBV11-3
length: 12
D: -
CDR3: CASSFGRNEQFF
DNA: TGTGCCAGCAGCTTTGGGCGAAATGAGCAGTTCTTC

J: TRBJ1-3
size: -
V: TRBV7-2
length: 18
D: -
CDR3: CASSLGVLTFSSGNTIYF
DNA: TGTGCCAGCAGCTTAGGGGTGCTAACTTTCTCCTCTGGAAACACCATATATTTT

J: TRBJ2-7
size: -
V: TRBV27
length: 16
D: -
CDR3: CASSLSGVGGPYEQYF
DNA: TGTGCCAGCAGTTTATCTGGGGTCGGGGGGCCTTACGAGCAGTACTTC

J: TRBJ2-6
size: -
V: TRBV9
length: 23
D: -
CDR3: CASSVAEGWGTVASRSGANVLTF
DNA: TGTGCCAGCAGCGTAGCCGAGGGATGGGGAACAGTAGCGAGCCGCTCTGGGGCCAACGTCCTGACTTTC

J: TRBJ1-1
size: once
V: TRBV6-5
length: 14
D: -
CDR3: CASRPTGLNTEAFF
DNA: TGTGCCAGCAGACCAACAGGACTGAACACTGAAGCTTTCTTT

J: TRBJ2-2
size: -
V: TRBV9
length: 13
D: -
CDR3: CASSGLNTGELFF
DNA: TGTGCCAGCAGCGGGTTGAACACCGGGGAGCTGTTTTTT

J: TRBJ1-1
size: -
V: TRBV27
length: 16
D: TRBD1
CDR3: CASSSITGARVGEAFF
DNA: TGTGCCAGCAGTTCAATCACAGGGGCGAGGGTAGGGGAGGCTTTCTTT